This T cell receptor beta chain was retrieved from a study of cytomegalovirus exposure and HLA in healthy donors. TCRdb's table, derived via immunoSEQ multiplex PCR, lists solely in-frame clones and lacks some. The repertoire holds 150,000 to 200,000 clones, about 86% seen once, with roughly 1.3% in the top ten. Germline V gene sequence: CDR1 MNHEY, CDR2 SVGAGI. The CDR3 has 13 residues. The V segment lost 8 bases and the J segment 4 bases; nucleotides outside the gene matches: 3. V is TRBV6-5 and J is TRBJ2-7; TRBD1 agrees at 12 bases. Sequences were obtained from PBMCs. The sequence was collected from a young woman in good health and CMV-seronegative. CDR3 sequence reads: CASGDRGLYEQYF. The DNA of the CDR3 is TGTGCCAGCGGGGACAGGGGGCTGTACGAGCAGTACTTC.